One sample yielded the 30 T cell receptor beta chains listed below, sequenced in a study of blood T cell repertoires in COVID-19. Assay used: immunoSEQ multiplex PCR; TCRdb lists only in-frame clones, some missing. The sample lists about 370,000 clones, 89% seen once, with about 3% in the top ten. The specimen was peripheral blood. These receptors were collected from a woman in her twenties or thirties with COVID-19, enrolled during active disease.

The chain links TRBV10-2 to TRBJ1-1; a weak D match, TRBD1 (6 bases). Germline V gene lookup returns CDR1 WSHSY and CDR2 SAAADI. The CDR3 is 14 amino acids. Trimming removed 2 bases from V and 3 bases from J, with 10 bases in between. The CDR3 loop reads CASSEGAGDTEAFF. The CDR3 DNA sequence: TGCGCCAGCAGTGAGGGTGCAGGGGACACTGAAGCTTTCTTT.

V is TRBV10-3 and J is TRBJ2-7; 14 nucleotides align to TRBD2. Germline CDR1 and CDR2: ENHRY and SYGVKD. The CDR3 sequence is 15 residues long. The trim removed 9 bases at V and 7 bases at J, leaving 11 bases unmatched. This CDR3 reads CAISGTSGSAGEQYV. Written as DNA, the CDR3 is TGTGCCATTTCTGGGACTAGCGGGAGTGCGGGAGAGCAGTACGTC.

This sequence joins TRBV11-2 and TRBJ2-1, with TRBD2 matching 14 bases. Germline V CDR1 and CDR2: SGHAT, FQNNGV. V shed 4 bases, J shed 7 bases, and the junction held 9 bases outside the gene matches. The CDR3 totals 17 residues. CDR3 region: CASSSLYGTSGRNEQFF. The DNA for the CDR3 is TGTGCCAGCAGCTCACTCTACGGGACTAGCGGGAGAAATGAGCAGTTCTTC.

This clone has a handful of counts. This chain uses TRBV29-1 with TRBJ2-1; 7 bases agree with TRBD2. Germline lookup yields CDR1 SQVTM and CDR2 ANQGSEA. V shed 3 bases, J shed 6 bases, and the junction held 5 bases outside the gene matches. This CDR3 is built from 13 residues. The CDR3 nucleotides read TGCAGCGTTGATCCGGGGGGTGTCAATGAGCAGTTCTTC. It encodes CSVDPGGVNEQFF.

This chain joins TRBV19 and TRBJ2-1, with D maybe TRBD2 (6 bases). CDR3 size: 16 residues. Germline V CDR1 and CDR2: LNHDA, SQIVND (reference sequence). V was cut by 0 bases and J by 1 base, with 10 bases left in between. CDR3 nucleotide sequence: TGTGCCAGTAGTATAGACGGCGGGGAGTCCTACAATGAGCAGTTCTTC. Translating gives CASSIDGGESYNEQFF.

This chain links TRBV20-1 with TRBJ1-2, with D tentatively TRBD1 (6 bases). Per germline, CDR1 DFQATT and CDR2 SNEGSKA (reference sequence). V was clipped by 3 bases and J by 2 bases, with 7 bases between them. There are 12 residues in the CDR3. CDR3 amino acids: CSASRGNYGYTF. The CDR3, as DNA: TGCAGTGCTAGTAGGGGGAACTATGGCTACACCTTC.

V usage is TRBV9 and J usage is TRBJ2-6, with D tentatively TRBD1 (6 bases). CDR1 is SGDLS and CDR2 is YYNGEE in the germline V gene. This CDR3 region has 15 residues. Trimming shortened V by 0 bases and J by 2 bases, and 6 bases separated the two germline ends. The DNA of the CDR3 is TGTGCCAGCAGCGTAGAGGGGGCTGGGGCCAACGTCCTGACTTTC. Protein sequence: CASSVEGAGANVLTF.

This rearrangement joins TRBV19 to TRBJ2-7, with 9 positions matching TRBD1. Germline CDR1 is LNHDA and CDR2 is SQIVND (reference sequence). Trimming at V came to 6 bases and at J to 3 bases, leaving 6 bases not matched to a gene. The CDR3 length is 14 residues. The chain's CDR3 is CASSTEGQGYEQYF. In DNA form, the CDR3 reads TGTGCCAGTAGCACCGAGGGACAGGGCTACGAGCAGTACTTC.

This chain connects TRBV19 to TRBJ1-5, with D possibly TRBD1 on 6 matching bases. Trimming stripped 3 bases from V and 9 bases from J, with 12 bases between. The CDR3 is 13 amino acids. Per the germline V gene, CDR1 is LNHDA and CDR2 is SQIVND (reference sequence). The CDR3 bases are TGTGCCAGTAGTATGGGGGGGGGCAGGCCCCAGCATTTT. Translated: CASSMGGGRPQHF.

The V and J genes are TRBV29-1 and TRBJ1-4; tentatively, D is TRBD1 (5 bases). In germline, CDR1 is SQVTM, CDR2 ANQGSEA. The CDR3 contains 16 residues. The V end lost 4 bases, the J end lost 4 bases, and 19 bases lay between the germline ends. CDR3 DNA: TGCAGCGTTGGGACCACGTCCGCGGGACTTAATGAAAAACTGTTTTTT. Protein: CSVGTTSAGLNEKLFF.

DNA for the CDR3: TGTGCCAGCAGTTACCGGGATGAAAAACTGTTTTTT. It is translated as CASSYRDEKLFF. This sequence joins TRBV6-6 and TRBJ1-4; D not resolved. The CDR3 length is 12 residues. CDR1 is MNHNY, CDR2 SVGAGI, per germline (reference sequence). V lost 2 bases, J lost 6 bases, and 4 bases lay in between.

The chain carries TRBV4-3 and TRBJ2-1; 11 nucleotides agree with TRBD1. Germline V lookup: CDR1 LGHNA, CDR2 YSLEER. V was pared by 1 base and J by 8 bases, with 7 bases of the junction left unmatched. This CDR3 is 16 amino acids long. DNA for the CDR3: TGCGCCAGCAGCCAAGGACCGGGACAGGGGGTTGATGAGCAGTTCTTC. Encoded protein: CASSQGPGQGVDEQFF.

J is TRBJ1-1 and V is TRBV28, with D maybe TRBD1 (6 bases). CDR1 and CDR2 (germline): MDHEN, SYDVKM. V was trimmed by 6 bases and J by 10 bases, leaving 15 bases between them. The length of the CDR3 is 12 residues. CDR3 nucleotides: TGTGCCAGCAGCCCCCGGGGGGCTCCAGCTTTCTTT. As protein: CASSPRGAPAFF.

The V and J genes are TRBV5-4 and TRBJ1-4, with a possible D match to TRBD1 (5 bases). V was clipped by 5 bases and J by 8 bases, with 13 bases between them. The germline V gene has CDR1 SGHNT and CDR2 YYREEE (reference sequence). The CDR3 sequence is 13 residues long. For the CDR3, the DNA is TGTGCCAGCAGACCAGGGATGGAAGAAAAACTGTTTTTT. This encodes CASRPGMEEKLFF.

This CDR3 is CASRAGWGNQPQHF. CDR3 coding DNA: TGTGCCAGTAGGGCAGGGTGGGGCAATCAGCCCCAGCATTTT. The V and J genes are TRBV19 and TRBJ1-5, with D possibly being TRBD1 (5 bases). The ends were cut back, 6 bases at V and 2 bases at J, with 11 bases in the middle. Germline V lookup: CDR1 LNHDA, CDR2 SQIVND (reference sequence). The CDR3 runs to 14 residues. Drawing the rest from reference TRBV19 and TRBJ1-5, the complete variable domain is DGGITQSPKYLFRKEGQNVTLSCEQNLNHDAMYWYRQDPGQGLRLIYYSQIVNDFQKGDIAEGYSVSREKKESFPLTVTSAQKNPTAFYLCASRAGWGNQPQHFGDGTRLSIL.

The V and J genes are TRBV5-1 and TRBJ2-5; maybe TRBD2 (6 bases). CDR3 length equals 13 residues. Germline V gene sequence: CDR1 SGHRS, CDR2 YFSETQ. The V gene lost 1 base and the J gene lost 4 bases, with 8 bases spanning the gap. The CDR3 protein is CASSLLGGETQYF. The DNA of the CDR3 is TGCGCCAGCAGCTTGTTGGGGGGAGAGACCCAGTACTTC.

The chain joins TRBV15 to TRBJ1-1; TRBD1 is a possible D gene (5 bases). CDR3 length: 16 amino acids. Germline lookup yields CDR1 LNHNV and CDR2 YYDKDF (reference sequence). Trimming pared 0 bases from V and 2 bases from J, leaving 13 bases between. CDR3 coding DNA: TGTGCCACCAGCAGAGAGGGTGGGGCAGCTAACACTGAAGCTTTCTTT. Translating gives CATSREGGAANTEAFF.

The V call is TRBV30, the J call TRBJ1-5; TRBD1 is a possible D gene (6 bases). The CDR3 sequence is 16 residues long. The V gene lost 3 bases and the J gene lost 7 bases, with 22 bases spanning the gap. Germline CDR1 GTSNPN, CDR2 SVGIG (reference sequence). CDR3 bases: TGTGCCTGGAGCCAAACTCCAGGGGTAGGGTCGCAGCCCCAGCATTTT. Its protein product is CAWSQTPGVGSQPQHF. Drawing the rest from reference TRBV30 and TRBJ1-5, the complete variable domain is SQTIHQWPATLVQPVGSPLSLECTVEGTSNPNLYWYRQAAGRGLQLLFYSVGIGQISSEVPQNLSASRPQDRQFILSSKKLLLSDSGFYLCAWSQTPGVGSQPQHFGDGTRLSIL.

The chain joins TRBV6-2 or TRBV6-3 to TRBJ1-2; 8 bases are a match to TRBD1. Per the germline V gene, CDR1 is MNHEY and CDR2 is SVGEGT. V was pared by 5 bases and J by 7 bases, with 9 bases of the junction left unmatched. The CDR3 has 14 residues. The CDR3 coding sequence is TGTGCCAGCAGTAGACAGGGGCTCGGAGTTGGCTACACCTTC. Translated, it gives CASSRQGLGVGYTF.

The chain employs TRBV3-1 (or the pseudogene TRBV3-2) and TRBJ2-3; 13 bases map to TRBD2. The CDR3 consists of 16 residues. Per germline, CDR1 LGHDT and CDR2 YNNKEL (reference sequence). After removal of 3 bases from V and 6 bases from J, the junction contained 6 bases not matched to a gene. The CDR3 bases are TGTGCCAGCAGCCATAGACTAGCGGGAGGAGGGGATACGCAGTATTTT. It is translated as CASSHRLAGGGDTQYF.

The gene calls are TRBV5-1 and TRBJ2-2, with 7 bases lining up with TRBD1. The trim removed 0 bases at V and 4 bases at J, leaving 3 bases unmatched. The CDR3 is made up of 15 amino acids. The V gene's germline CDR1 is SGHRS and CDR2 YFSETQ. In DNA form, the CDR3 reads TGCGCCAGCAGCTTGGGGGGACAGCTCACCGGGGAGCTGTTTTTT. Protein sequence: CASSLGGQLTGELFF.

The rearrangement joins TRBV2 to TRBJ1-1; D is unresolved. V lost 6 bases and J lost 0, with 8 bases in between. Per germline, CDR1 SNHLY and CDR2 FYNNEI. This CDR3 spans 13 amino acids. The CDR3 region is CASRESMNTEAFF. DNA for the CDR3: TGTGCCAGCAGGGAGAGCATGAACACTGAAGCTTTCTTT. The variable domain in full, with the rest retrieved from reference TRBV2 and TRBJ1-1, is EPEVTQTPSHQVTQMGQEVILRCVPISNHLYFYWYRQILGQKVEFLVSFYNNEISEKSEIFDDQFSVERPDGSNFTLKIRSTKLEDSAMYFCASRESMNTEAFFGQGTRLTVV.

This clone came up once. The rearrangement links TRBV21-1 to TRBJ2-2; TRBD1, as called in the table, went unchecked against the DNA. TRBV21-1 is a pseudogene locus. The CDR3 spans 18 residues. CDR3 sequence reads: CASSTNTGTGTNTGELFF. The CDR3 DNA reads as TGTGCCAGCAGCACAAATACCGGGACAGGGACGAACACCGGGGAGCTGTTTTTT.

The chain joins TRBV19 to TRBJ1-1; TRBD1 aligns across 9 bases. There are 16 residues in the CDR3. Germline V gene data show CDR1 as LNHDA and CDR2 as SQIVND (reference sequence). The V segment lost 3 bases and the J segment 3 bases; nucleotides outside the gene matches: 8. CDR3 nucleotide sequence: TGTGCCAGTAGTATTCAGCCGGACAGGGGCTACACTGAAGCTTTCTTT. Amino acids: CASSIQPDRGYTEAFF.

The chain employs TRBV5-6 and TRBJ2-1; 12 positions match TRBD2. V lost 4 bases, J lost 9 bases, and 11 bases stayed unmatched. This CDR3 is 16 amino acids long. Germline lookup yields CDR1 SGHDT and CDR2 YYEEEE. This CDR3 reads CASSQLGLAGSGEQFF. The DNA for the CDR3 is TGTGCCAGCAGCCAGTTGGGACTAGCGGGTTCTGGTGAGCAGTTCTTC.

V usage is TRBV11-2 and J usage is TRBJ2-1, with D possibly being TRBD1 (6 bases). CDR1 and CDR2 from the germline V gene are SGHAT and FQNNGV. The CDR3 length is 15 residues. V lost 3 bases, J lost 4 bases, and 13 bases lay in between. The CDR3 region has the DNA TGTGCCAGCAGCTTGGGGTCAACAGGGTACAATGAGCAGTTCTTC. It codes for CASSLGSTGYNEQFF.

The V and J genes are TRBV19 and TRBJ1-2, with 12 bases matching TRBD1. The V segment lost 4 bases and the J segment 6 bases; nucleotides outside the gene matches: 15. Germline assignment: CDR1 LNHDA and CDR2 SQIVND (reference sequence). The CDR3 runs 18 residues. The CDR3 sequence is CASSTGQGAEWGTDGYTF. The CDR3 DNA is TGTGCCAGTAGTACGGGACAGGGGGCAGAGTGGGGAACTGATGGCTACACCTTC. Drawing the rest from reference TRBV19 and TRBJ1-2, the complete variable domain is DGGITQSPKYLFRKEGQNVTLSCEQNLNHDAMYWYRQDPGQGLRLIYYSQIVNDFQKGDIAEGYSVSREKKESFPLTVTSAQKNPTAFYLCASSTGQGAEWGTDGYTFGSGTRLTVV.

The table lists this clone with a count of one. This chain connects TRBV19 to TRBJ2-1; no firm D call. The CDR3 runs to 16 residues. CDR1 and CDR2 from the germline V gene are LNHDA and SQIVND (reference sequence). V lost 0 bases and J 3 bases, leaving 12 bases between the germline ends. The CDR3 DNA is TGTGCCAGTAGTATAGATCGGGTCGTTAACTACAATGAGCAGTTCTTC. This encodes CASSIDRVVNYNEQFF.

The CDR3 DNA follows: TGCGCCAGCAGCTTGGCCGACAGGGCTCGGAATGAAAAACTGTTTTTT. It is translated as CASSLADRARNEKLFF. V usage is TRBV5-1 and J usage is TRBJ1-4, with TRBD1 matching over 7 bases. The CDR3 has 16 residues. V lost 0 bases and J lost 5; bases outside the gene matches: 7. The germline V gene has CDR1 SGHRS and CDR2 YFSETQ.

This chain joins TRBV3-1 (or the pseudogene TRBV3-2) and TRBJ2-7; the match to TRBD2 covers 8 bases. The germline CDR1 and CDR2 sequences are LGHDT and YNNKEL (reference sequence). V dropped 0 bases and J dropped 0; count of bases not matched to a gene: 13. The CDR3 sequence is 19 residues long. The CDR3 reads CASSQDPLEPGGISYEQYF. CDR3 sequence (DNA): TGTGCCAGCAGCCAAGACCCTCTGGAACCGGGAGGGATCTCCTACGAGCAGTACTTC.